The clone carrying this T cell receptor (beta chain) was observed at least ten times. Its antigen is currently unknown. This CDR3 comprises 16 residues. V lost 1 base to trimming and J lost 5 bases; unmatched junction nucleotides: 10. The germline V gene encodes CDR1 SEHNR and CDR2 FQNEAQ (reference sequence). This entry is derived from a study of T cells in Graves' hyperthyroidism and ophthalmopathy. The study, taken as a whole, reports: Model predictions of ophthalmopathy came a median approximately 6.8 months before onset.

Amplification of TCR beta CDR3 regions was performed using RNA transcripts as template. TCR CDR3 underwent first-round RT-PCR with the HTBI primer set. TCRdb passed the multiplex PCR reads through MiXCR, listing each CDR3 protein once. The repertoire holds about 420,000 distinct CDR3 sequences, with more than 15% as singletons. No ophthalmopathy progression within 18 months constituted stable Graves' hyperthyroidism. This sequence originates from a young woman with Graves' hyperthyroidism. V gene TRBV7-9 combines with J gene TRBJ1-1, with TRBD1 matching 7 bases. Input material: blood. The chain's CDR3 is CASSLVNTGARTEAFF. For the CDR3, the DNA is TGTGCCAGCAGCTTAGTTAATACAGGGGCGCGTACTGAAGCTTTCTTT.